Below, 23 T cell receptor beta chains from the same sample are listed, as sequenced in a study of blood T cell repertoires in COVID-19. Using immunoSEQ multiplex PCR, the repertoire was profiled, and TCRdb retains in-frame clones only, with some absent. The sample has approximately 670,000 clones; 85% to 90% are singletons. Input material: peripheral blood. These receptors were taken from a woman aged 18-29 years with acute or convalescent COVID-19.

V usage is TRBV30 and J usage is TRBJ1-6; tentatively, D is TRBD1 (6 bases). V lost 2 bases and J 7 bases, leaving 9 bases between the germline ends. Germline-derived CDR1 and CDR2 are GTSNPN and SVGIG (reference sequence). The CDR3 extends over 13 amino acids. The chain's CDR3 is CAWSIGGNSPLHF. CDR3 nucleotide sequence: TGTGCCTGGAGTATAGGGGGAAATTCACCCCTCCACTTT.

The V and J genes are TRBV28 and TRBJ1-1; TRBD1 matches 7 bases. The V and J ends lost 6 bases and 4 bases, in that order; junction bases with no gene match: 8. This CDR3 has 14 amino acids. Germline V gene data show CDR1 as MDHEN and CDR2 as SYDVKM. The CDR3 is CASSIGGQITEAFF. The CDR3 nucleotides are TGTGCCAGCAGCATAGGGGGACAGATCACTGAAGCTTTCTTT.

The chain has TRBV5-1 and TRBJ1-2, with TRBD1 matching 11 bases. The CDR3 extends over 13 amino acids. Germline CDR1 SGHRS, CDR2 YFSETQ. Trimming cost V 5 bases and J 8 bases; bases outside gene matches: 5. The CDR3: CASREGQGDGYTF. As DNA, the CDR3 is TGCGCCAGCAGGGAGGGACAGGGGGACGGCTACACCTTC.

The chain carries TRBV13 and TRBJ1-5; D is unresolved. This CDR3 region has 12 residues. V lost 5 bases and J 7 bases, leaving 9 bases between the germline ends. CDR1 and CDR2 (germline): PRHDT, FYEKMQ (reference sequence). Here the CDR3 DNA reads TGTGCCAGCAGCGTCAGAGGGCAGCCCCAGCATTTT. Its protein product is CASSVRGQPQHF. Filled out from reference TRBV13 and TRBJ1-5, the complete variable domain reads AAGVIQSPRHLIKEKRETATLKCYPIPRHDTVYWYQQGPGQDPQFLISFYEKMQSDKGSIPDRFSAQQFSDYHSELNMSSLELGDSALYFCASSVRGQPQHFGDGTRLSIL.

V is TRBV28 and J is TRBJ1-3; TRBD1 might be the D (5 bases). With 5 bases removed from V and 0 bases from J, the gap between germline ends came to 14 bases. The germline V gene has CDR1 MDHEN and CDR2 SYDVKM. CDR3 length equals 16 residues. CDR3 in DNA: TGTGCCAGCAGTGCATCGCTAAGGGGCTCTGGAAACACCATATATTTT. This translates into CASSASLRGSGNTIYF.

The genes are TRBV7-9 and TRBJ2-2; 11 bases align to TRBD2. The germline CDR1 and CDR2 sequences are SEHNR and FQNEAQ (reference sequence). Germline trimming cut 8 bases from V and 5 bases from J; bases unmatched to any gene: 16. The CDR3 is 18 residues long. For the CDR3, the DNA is TGTGCCAGCGGAGGATATTTACTAGCGGGGGATGCGACCGGGGAGCTGTTTTTT. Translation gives CASGGYLLAGDATGELFF.

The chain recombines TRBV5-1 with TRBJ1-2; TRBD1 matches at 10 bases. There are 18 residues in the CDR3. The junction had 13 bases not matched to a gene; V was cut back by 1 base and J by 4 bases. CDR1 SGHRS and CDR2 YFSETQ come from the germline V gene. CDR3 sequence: CASSLSYDRTGGVYGYTF. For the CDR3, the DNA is TGCGCCAGCAGCTTGTCATACGATAGGACAGGGGGAGTCTATGGCTACACCTTC.

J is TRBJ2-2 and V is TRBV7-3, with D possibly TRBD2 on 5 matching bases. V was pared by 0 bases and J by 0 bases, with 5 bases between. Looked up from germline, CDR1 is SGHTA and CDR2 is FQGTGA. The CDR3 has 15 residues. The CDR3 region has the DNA TGTGCCAGCAGCTTAACGCGGGCGAACACCGGGGAGCTGTTTTTT. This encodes CASSLTRANTGELFF.

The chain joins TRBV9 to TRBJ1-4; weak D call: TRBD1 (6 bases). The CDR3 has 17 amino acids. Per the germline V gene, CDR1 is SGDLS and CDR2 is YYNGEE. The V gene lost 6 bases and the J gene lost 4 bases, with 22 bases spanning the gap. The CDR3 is CASTPSTRTENNEKLFF. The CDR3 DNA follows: TGTGCCAGCACTCCATCCACCCGGACAGAGAATAATGAAAAACTGTTTTTT.

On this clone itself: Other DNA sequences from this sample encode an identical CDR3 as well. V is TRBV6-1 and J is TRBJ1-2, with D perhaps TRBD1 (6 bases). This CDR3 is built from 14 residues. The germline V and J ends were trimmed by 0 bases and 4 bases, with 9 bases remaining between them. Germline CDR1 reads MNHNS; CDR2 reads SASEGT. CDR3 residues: CASSEASRGYGYTF. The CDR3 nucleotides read TGTGCCAGCAGTGAAGCAAGCAGGGGCTATGGCTACACCTTC.

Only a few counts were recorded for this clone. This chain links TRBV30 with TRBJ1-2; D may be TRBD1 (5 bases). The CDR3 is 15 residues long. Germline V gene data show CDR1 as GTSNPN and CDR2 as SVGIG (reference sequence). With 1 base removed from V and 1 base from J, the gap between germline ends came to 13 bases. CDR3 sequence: CAWSGKGLVNYGYTF. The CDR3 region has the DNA TGTGCCTGGAGTGGGAAGGGGTTGGTTAACTATGGCTACACCTTC.

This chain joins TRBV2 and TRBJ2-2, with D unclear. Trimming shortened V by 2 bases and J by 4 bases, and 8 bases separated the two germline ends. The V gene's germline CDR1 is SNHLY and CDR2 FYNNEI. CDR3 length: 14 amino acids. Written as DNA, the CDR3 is TGTGCCAGCAGTGAACCAGCGCCCACCGGGGAGCTGTTTTTT. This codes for CASSEPAPTGELFF.

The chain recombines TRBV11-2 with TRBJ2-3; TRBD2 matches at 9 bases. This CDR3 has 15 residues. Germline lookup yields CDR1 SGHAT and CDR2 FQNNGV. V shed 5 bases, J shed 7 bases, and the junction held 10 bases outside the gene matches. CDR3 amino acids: CASSQPSGELYTQYF. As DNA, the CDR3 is TGTGCCAGCAGCCAACCTAGCGGGGAACTATATACGCAGTATTTT. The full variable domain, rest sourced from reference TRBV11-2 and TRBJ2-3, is EAGVAQSPRYKIIEKRQSVAFWCNPISGHATLYWYQQILGQGPKLLIQFQNNGVVDDSQLPKDRFSAERLKGVDSTLKIQPAKLEDSAVYLCASSQPSGELYTQYFGPGTRLTVL.

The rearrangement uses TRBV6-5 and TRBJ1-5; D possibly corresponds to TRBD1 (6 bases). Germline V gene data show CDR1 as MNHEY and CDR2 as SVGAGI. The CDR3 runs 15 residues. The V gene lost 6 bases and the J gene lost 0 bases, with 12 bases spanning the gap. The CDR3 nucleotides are TGTGCCAGCAGACGGACAGTTTATAGCAATCAGCCCCAGCATTTT. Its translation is CASRRTVYSNQPQHF.

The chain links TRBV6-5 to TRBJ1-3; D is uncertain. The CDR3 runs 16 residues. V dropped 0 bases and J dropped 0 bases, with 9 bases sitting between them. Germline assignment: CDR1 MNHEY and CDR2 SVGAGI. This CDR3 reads CASSYSPRSSGNTIYF. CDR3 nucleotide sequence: TGTGCCAGCAGTTACTCCCCGCGGAGCTCTGGAAACACCATATATTTT.

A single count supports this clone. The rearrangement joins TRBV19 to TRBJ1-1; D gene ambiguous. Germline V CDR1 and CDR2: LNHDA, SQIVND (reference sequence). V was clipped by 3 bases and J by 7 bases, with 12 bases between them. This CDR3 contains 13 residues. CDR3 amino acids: CASSMGEVGEAFF. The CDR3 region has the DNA TGTGCCAGTAGTATGGGAGAGGTTGGTGAAGCTTTCTTT.

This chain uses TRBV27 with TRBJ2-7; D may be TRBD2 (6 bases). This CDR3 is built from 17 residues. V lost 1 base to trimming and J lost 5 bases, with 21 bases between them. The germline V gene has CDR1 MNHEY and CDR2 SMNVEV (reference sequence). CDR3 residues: CASSLWGWEDPGNEQYF. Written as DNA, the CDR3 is TGTGCCAGCAGTTTATGGGGCTGGGAGGACCCAGGGAACGAGCAGTACTTC.

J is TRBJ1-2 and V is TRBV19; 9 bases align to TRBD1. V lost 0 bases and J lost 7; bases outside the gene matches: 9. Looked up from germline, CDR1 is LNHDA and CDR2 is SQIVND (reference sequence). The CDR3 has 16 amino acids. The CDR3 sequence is CASSIDLEGTGTGYTF. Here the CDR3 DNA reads TGTGCCAGTAGTATAGATCTGGAAGGGACAGGGACTGGCTACACCTTC.

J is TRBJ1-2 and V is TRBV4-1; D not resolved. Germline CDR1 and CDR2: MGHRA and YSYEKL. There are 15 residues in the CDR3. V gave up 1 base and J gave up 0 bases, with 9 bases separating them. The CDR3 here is CASSQGGGANYGYTF. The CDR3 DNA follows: TGCGCCAGCAGCCAAGGGGGAGGAGCTAACTATGGCTACACCTTC.

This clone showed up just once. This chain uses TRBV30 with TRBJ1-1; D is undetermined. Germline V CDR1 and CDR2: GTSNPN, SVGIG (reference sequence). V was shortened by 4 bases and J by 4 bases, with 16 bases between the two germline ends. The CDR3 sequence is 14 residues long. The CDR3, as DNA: TGTGCCTGGAATACTGGGGAGTGGGGCACTGAAGCTTTCTTT. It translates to CAWNTGEWGTEAFF.

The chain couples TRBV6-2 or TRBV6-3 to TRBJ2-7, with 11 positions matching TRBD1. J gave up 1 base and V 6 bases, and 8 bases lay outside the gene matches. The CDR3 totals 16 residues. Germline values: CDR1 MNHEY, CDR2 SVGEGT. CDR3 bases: TGTGCCAGCAGCTTGACAGGGACAGGGGGTTCCTACGAGCAGTACTTC. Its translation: CASSLTGTGGSYEQYF.

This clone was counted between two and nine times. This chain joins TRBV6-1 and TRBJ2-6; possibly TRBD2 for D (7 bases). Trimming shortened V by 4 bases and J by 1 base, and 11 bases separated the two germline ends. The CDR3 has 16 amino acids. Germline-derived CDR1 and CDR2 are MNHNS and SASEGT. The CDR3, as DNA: TGTGCCAGCAGTGCGGAGGGGGGGTCTGGGGCCAACGTCCTGACTTTC. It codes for CASSAEGGSGANVLTF.

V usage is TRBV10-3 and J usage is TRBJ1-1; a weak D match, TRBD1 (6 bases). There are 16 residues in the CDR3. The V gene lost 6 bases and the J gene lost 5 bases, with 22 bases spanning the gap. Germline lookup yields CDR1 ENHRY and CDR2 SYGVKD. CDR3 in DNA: TGTGCCATCAGGGGGGCGGACTCCGACCCGAGGACTGAAGCTTTCTTT. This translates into CAIRGADSDPRTEAFF.